Following are 23 T cell receptor beta chains from one sample sequenced in a study of identical twins (dated by TCRdb to the mid-2010s). The protocol used for the library was 5' RACE. For sequencing, an Illumina HiSeq 2000 was employed. Using fastp trimming at Q25 and MiXCR clonotype assembly, TCRdb reanalyzed the public sequencing data and kept in-frame beta chains. Each CDR3 protein appears once, grouped with its most common genes and DNA. This sample gives over 200,000 distinct CDR3 sequences in total; 10% to 13% of them show up just once. The ten largest clones take up 10% of the sample. Material: memory T cells sorted from blood. Explained via the paper, the cell subset or site label denotes: CD45RO+ enriched T cells. These receptors were collected from a man over 45 in good health.

By share, this clonotype ranks as medium-sized. The J gene is TRBJ2-1, the V gene TRBV5-1, with D unresolved. With 2 bases removed from V and 0 bases from J, the gap between germline ends came to 12 bases. The CDR3 runs to 16 residues. Germline V CDR1 and CDR2: SGHRS, YFSETQ. CDR3 sequence: CASSFGFSSSYNEQFF. DNA of the CDR3: TGCGCCAGCAGCTTTGGATTCTCAAGCTCCTACAATGAGCAGTTCTTC.

This clonotype was found many times. This chain joins TRBV29-1 and TRBJ2-3, with D hard to call. Trimming removed 5 bases from V and 2 bases from J, with 11 bases in between. In germline, CDR1 is SQVTM, CDR2 ANQGSEA. The CDR3 length is 13 residues. This chain's CDR3 is CSVFAQDTDTQYF. As DNA, the CDR3 is TGCAGCGTTTTCGCTCAGGACACAGATACGCAGTATTTT.

This rearrangement joins TRBV6-1 to TRBJ2-5, with D possibly matching TRBD1 (5 bases). CDR1 MNHNS and CDR2 SASEGT come from the germline V gene. V shed 5 bases and J shed 5 bases, with 18 bases lying between them. The length of the CDR3 is 15 residues. The CDR3 loop reads CASSPLRVLEETQYF. In nucleotides, the CDR3 is TGTGCCAGCAGTCCACTCAGGGTCTTGGAGGAGACCCAGTACTTC.

This clonotype was seen repeatedly, ten times or more. At one end, the junction sequence differs from germline, possibly due to a read error. The CDR3 loop is CASSYSTGNYGYTF. The DNA of the CDR3 is TGCGCCAGCAGCTACTCGACAGGGAACTATGGCTACACCTTC. The J gene is TRBJ1-2, the V gene TRBV6-2 or TRBV6-3; 7 positions match TRBD1. CDR3 length: 14 residues. Germline V lookup: CDR1 MNHEY, CDR2 SVGEGT.

The V call is TRBV19, the J call TRBJ1-1; D is unresolved. Trimming removed 7 bases at V and 4 bases at J, with 10 bases between. Germline-derived CDR1 and CDR2 are LNHDA and SQIVND (reference sequence). This CDR3 is built from 12 residues. The CDR3 loop is CASKSWGTEAFF. The CDR3 DNA is TGTGCCAGTAAGTCCTGGGGCACTGAAGCTTTCTTT.

This clonotype was picked up a small number of times. Germline and junction disagree at one end, which may indicate a read error. The V gene is TRBV12-3 or TRBV12-4, the J gene TRBJ2-4, with 7 nucleotides matching TRBD2. The CDR3 has 10 residues. The CDR3: CASPSGGVDF. The CDR3 bases are TGTGCCAGCCCGTCGGGGGGTGTAGACTTC.

This clonotype was recorded many times. The chain links TRBV29-1 to TRBJ2-4, with D perhaps matching TRBD1 (6 bases). CDR3 size: 16 residues. Trimming pared 2 bases from V and 2 bases from J, leaving 16 bases between. Germline-derived CDR1 and CDR2 are SQVTM and ANQGSEA. CDR3 DNA: TGCAGCGTTGAAATGGGACAAAGGGTTTCCAAAAACATTCAGTACTTC. Its translation: CSVEMGQRVSKNIQYF.

This clonotype was seen ten or more times. This chain uses TRBV7-3 with TRBJ2-7; 7 bases align to TRBD1. The CDR3 is made up of 13 amino acids. Germline trimming cut 4 bases from V and 5 bases from J; bases unmatched to any gene: 5. Germline V gives CDR1 SGHTA, CDR2 FQGTGA. CDR3 amino acids: CASSSPDRDEQYF. The CDR3 nucleotides are TGTGCCAGCAGCTCCCCTGACAGGGACGAGCAGTACTTC. The whole variable domain, remainder taken from reference TRBV7-3 and TRBJ2-7, is GAGVSQTPSNKVTEKGKYVELRCDPISGHTALYWYRQSLGQGPEFLIYFQGTGAADDSGLPNDRFFAVRPEGSVSTLKIQRTERGDSAVYLCASSSPDRDEQYFGPGTRLTVT.

This clonotype was seen only a few times. The V gene is TRBV9, the J gene TRBJ2-2, with 13 bases fitting TRBD2. V shed 2 bases and J 10 bases; nucleotides not matched to a gene: 5. This CDR3 spans 15 amino acids. Germline CDR1 SGDLS, CDR2 YYNGEE. The chain's CDR3 is CASSVGLAGVEELFF. DNA for the CDR3: TGTGCCAGCAGCGTCGGACTAGCGGGAGTCGAGGAGCTGTTTTTT. Complete variable domain (other parts from reference TRBV9 and TRBJ2-2): DSGVTQTPKHLITATGQRVTLRCSPRSGDLSVYWYQQSLDQGLQFLIQYYNGEERAKGNILERFSAQQFPDLHSELNLSSLELGDSALYFCASSVGLAGVEELFFGEGSRLTVL.

At least ten counts were recorded for this clonotype. This CDR3 is CASSTSAGGPETQYF. The CDR3 DNA reads as TGTGCCAGCAGCACCTCAGCGGGAGGGCCCGAGACCCAGTACTTC. The chain couples TRBV7-2 to TRBJ2-5, with TRBD2 identical over 10 bases. V gave up 5 bases and J gave up 5 bases; unmatched junction bases: 8. Germline-derived CDR1 and CDR2 are SGHTA and FQGNSA. The CDR3 extends over 15 amino acids.

The rearrangement joins TRBV18 to TRBJ2-1, with D tentatively TRBD1 or TRBD2 (5 bases each). V shed 4 bases and J shed 4 bases, with 17 bases lying between them. The CDR3 runs to 16 residues. Germline CDR1 is KGHSH and CDR2 is LQKENI. The CDR3 sequence is CASSLAGLGAYNEQFF. The DNA for the CDR3 is TGTGCCAGCTCACTAGCTGGACTTGGGGCATACAATGAGCAGTTCTTC.

This clonotype has at least ten counts. The CDR3 loop reads CSATSGGDYEQYF. The DNA of the CDR3 is TGCAGTGCTACCTCAGGGGGTGACTACGAGCAGTACTTC. This chain connects TRBV20-1 to TRBJ2-7, with 7 bases fitting TRBD1. The trim removed 4 bases at V and 3 bases at J, leaving 6 bases unmatched. CDR3 length: 13 residues. Germline CDR1 reads DFQATT; CDR2 reads SNEGSKA (reference sequence).

The chain joins TRBV28 to TRBJ1-4; 11 bases map to TRBD1. The V gene's germline CDR1 is MDHEN and CDR2 SYDVKM. This CDR3 spans 17 amino acids. V lost 5 bases, J lost 7 bases, and 12 bases stayed unmatched. CDR3 sequence: CASSQLLTGTGGEKLFF. The CDR3 region has the DNA TGTGCCAGCAGTCAACTTCTCACCGGGACAGGGGGTGAAAAACTGTTTTTT.

This clonotype was counted a few times. V usage is TRBV9 and J usage is TRBJ2-5; 10 bases line up with TRBD2. The germline CDR1 and CDR2 sequences are SGDLS and YYNGEE. This CDR3 spans 18 amino acids. Unmatched junction bases numbered 16, after V lost 3 bases and J lost 5 bases. The CDR3 DNA sequence: TGTGCCAGCAGCGCCTCCCCCGGGCTAGCGGGAGCATGGGAGACCCAGTACTTC. Its translation: CASSASPGLAGAWETQYF.

This clonotype was seen at least ten times. This chain joins TRBV6-1 and TRBJ1-3; TRBD1 aligns across 7 bases. The CDR3 spans 14 residues. From germline, CDR1 is MNHNS and CDR2 SASEGT. Germline trimming cut 5 bases from V and 4 bases from J; bases unmatched to any gene: 5. The DNA of the CDR3 is TGTGCCAGCAGTCCGACAGGGTCAGGAAACACCATATATTTT. The encoded protein is CASSPTGSGNTIYF.

This clonotype was observed a few times. The chain combines TRBV24-1 with TRBJ2-5; D remains unclear. The V gene lost 1 base and the J gene lost 4 bases, with 6 bases spanning the gap. The V gene's germline CDR1 is KGHDR and CDR2 SFDVKD. The length of the CDR3 is 13 residues. As DNA, the CDR3 is TGTGCCACCAGTGATTTTGAGGTAGAGACCCAGTACTTC. This encodes CATSDFEVETQYF.

The chain couples TRBV28 to TRBJ2-1; D gene ambiguous. Trimming took off 3 bases at V and 4 bases at J, with 10 bases between the two ends. Germline V CDR1 and CDR2: MDHEN, SYDVKM. The CDR3 runs to 14 residues. The CDR3 sequence is CASSLGVTYNEQFF. CDR3 in DNA: TGTGCCAGCAGTTTGGGCGTTACTTACAATGAGCAGTTCTTC. The full variable domain, in which reference TRBV28 and TRBJ2-1 provide the parts outside the CDR3, is DVKVTQSSRYLVKRTGEKVFLECVQDMDHENMFWYRQDPGLGLRLIYFSYDVKMKEKGDIPEGYSVSREKKERFSLILESASTNQTSMYLCASSLGVTYNEQFFGPGTRLTVL.

There are a few counts of this clonotype. The rearrangement joins TRBV6-1 to TRBJ1-1; D possibly corresponds to TRBD1 (6 bases). There are 13 residues in the CDR3. Germline CDR1 reads MNHNS; CDR2 reads SASEGT. V was trimmed by 7 bases and J by 1 base, leaving 10 bases between them. CDR3 protein: CASKPQGNTEAFF. CDR3 DNA sequence: TGTGCCAGCAAACCACAGGGGAACACTGAAGCTTTCTTT.

This clonotype appeared many times. The V call is TRBV11-3, the J call TRBJ2-1; 9 nucleotides agree with TRBD2. CDR1 and CDR2 (germline): SGHNT, YENEEA. V shed 5 bases, J shed 1 base, and the junction held 12 bases outside the gene matches. This CDR3 has 18 residues. CDR3 sequence (DNA): TGTGCCAGCAGCGGGGGGACTAGCCCCAAAGTTTCCTACAATGAGCAGTTCTTC. It specifies CASSGGTSPKVSYNEQFF.

The J gene is TRBJ2-1, the V gene TRBV20-1; the D gene is possibly TRBD2 (7 bases). Germline V gives CDR1 DFQATT, CDR2 SNEGSKA (reference sequence). The CDR3 has 14 amino acids. V lost 8 bases and J lost 6, with 20 bases in between. The CDR3 sequence is CSLTRGARSNEQFF. The DNA for the CDR3 is TGCAGTCTCACCCGGGGGGCTAGAAGCAATGAGCAGTTCTTC.

The CDR3, as DNA: TGTGCCAGCAGCGCCGGGACAGGGTACGAGCAGTACTTC. It is translated as CASSAGTGYEQYF. This chain uses TRBV27 with TRBJ2-7, with 9 bases fitting TRBD1. V dropped 6 bases and J dropped 4; count of bases not matched to a gene: 4. This CDR3 contains 13 residues. CDR1 and CDR2 from the germline V gene are MNHEY and SMNVEV (reference sequence).

The chain has TRBV2 and TRBJ2-1; D unresolved. V shed 6 bases and J shed 0 bases, with 12 bases lying between them. Germline V CDR1 and CDR2: SNHLY, FYNNEI. The CDR3 spans 15 residues. In DNA form, the CDR3 reads TGTGCCAGCAGCGGGCAAGGTAGCTCCTACAATGAGCAGTTCTTC. Encoded protein: CASSGQGSSYNEQFF.

This clonotype came up once. The chain carries TRBV7-6 and TRBJ2-6; 7 bases align to TRBD1. The CDR3 contains 17 residues. In germline, CDR1 is SGHVS, CDR2 FNYEAQ. The V gene end was trimmed by 4 bases and the J gene end by 4 bases; junction bases not matched to a gene: 10. The CDR3 protein is CASSSGQVLTGANVLTF. CDR3 bases: TGTGCCAGCAGCTCCGGACAGGTTCTAACCGGGGCCAACGTCCTGACTTTC.